These T cell receptor beta chains were read from a single sample in a study of shared T cell receptors in the human thymus. Sequencing was performed with immunoSEQ multiplex PCR; in TCRdb, only in-frame clones are kept and a portion is missing. The sample has 500,000 to 750,000 clones; approximately 87% are singletons. These records were also assigned to another study, of human thymus T cells.

Sequencing used thymocytes. These receptors all stem from a boy under two years old with a congenital heart defect. CDR3s include the opening cysteine and the closing phenylalanine or tryptophan. D genes are given only for firm matches. Some rows mark clone size as missing; the rest say once, few, many or name a class of expanded clone.

clone size | J gene | V gene | D gene | CDR3 protein | CDR3 DNA
NA | TRBJ1-1 | TRBV11-2 | TRBD1 | CASSTSPTGLKGTEAFF | TGTGCCAGCAGCACCTCGCCGACAGGGCTGAAGGGCACTGAAGCTTTCTTT
NA | TRBJ2-5 | TRBV14 | NA | CASSPKQGNRSQETQYF | TGTGCCAGCAGCCCAAAGCAAGGGAACAGGTCCCAAGAGACCCAGTACTTC
NA | TRBJ2-7 | TRBV11-1 | TRBD1 | CASSLELSSGQGAYEQYF | TGTGCCAGCAGCTTAGAGTTGAGTTCGGGACAGGGGGCCTACGAGCAGTACTTC
NA | TRBJ2-5 | TRBV5-6 | NA | CASSLVQTLQETQYF | TGTGCCAGCAGCTTGGTGCAGACTCTACAAGAGACCCAGTACTTC
NA | TRBJ2-7 | TRBV18 | TRBD1 | CASSPARDRVPSYEQYF | TGTGCCAGCTCACCTGCCAGGGACAGGGTCCCTTCCTACGAGCAGTACTTC
NA | TRBJ2-7 | TRBV19 | TRBD2 | CASSIDPREDLPSYEQYF | TGTGCCAGTAGTATAGATCCCCGGGAGGACCTTCCCTCCTACGAGCAGTACTTC
NA | TRBJ2-1 | TRBV19 | TRBD1 | CASRSDRVSYNEQFF | TGTGCCAGTAGATCGGACAGGGTCTCCTACAATGAGCAGTTCTTC
NA | TRBJ2-7 | TRBV7-2 | NA | CASSLVASDEQYF | TGTGCCAGCAGCTTAGTAGCCTCTGACGAGCAGTACTTC
NA | TRBJ2-3 | TRBV7-2 | TRBD1 | CASSLTGQGTDTQYF | TGTGCCAGCAGCTTAACCGGACAGGGAACAGATACGCAGTATTTT
NA | TRBJ1-5 | TRBV4-3 | NA | CASSQDLTVNQPQHF | TGCGCCAGCAGCCAAGATTTGACAGTGAATCAGCCCCAGCATTTT
NA | TRBJ2-5 | TRBV18 | NA | CASSSPGREQETQYF | TGTGCCAGCTCATCCCCAGGCAGGGAACAAGAGACCCAGTACTTC
NA | TRBJ2-7 | TRBV6-1 | NA | CASSEAVAYEQYF | TGTGCCAGCAGTGAAGCAGTAGCCTACGAGCAGTACTTC
NA | TRBJ2-1 | TRBV18 | TRBD1 | CASSPTGRYNEQFF | TGTGCCAGCTCACCGACAGGGCGCTACAATGAGCAGTTCTTC
NA | TRBJ2-1 | TRBV2 | TRBD2 | CASRASWREENNEQFF | TGTGCCAGCAGGGCTTCGTGGCGGGAGGAGAACAATGAGCAGTTCTTC
NA | TRBJ2-1 | TRBV15 | TRBD2 | CATSRGGAGVFYEQFF | TGTGCCACCAGCAGGGGCGGAGCGGGAGTTTTCTATGAGCAGTTCTTC
NA | TRBJ2-1 | TRBV6-6 | TRBD2 | CASRDVAGLNNEQFF | TGTGCCAGCAGGGATGTAGCGGGACTGAACAATGAGCAGTTCTTC
once | TRBJ1-2 | TRBV5-1 | TRBD1 | CASSLTGAVYGYTF | TGCGCCAGCAGCCTGACAGGGGCCGTTTATGGCTACACCTTC
NA | TRBJ2-3 | TRBV5-6 | TRBD2 | CASSDYSGKDTDTQYF | TGTGCCAGCAGCGACTATAGCGGGAAGGACACAGATACGCAGTATTTT
NA | TRBJ2-5 | TRBV15 | TRBD1 | CATSSGQGARETQYF | TGTGCCACCAGCAGCGGACAGGGGGCCCGGGAGACCCAGTACTTC
NA | TRBJ1-4 | TRBV30 | NA | CAWSKFGKLFF | TGTGCCTGGAGTAAGTTCGGAAAACTGTTTTTT
NA | TRBJ2-7 | TRBV2 | TRBD2 | CASSTPRDYPLRDYEQYF | TGTGCCAGCAGTACTCCCCGGGACTACCCGCTTCGAGACTACGAGCAGTACTTC
NA | TRBJ2-5 | TRBV28 | NA | CASKGVRGQETQYF | TGTGCCAGCAAGGGTGTCAGGGGCCAAGAGACCCAGTACTTC
NA | TRBJ2-1 | TRBV6-5 | TRBD1 | CASSFHGDSYNEQFF | TGTGCCAGCAGTTTCCATGGGGACAGTTACAATGAGCAGTTCTTC
few | TRBJ2-7 | TRBV19 | TRBD2 | CASSSSGGTYEQYF | TGTGCCAGTAGCTCTAGCGGAGGGACCTACGAGCAGTACTTC
NA | TRBJ1-2 | TRBV5-6 | NA | CASSPARGGKDYGYTF | TGTGCCAGCAGCCCGGCGCGGGGTGGCAAGGACTATGGCTACACCTTC
NA | TRBJ1-3 | TRBV28 | TRBD1 | CASSFPRDRGNTIYF | TGTGCCAGCAGTTTTCCCCGGGACAGGGGAAACACCATATATTTT
NA | TRBJ2-7 | TRBV25-1 | TRBD1 | CASSEGTGGGEQYF | TGTGCCAGCAGTGAAGGGACAGGGGGCGGCGAGCAGTACTTC
once | TRBJ2-3 | TRBV7-3 | NA | CASSQGGPPDTQYF | TGTGCCAGCAGCCAAGGGGGTCCCCCGGATACGCAGTATTTT
NA | TRBJ2-6 | TRBV9 | TRBD1 | CASRYNPGTAVPSGANVLTF | TGTGCCAGCAGGTATAACCCGGGGACAGCAGTACCCTCTGGGGCCAACGTCCTGACTTTC
NA | TRBJ2-7 | TRBV29-1 | TRBD1 | CSVSVGTGSYEQYF | TGCAGCGTTTCCGTGGGGACAGGGTCGTACGAGCAGTACTTC
NA | TRBJ2-1 | TRBV9 | NA | CASSVGRPSHEQFF | TGTGCCAGCAGCGTAGGGCGTCCTAGTCATGAGCAGTTCTTC
NA | TRBJ2-7 | TRBV27 | NA | CAPRGGQRVPYEQYF | TGTGCCCCTCGAGGGGGACAGCGGGTACCATACGAGCAGTACTTC
NA | TRBJ2-1 | TRBV13 | NA | CASSEYRTPVAYNEQFF | TGTGCCAGCAGTGAATACCGGACACCGGTCGCCTACAATGAGCAGTTCTTC
NA | TRBJ2-3 | TRBV2 | TRBD2 | CASSTRELDTDTQYF | TGTGCCAGCAGCACGCGGGAGCTAGACACAGATACGCAGTATTTT
few | TRBJ1-3 | TRBV27 | NA | CASSSMARGNTIYF | TGTGCCAGCAGTTCCATGGCGAGGGGAAACACCATATATTTT
NA | TRBJ2-5 | TRBV29-1 | NA | CSVVTVAAQETQYF | TGCAGCGTTGTAACGGTCGCGGCCCAAGAGACCCAGTACTTC
NA | TRBJ2-4 | TRBV15 | NA | CATSRDRFGAKNIQYF | TGTGCCACCAGCAGAGACAGGTTTGGGGCCAAAAACATTCAGTACTTC
once | TRBJ2-5 | TRBV14 | TRBD1 | CASSHLGQGQQETQYF | TGTGCCAGCAGCCATCTTGGACAGGGGCAACAAGAGACCCAGTACTTC
NA | TRBJ2-7 | TRBV10-1 | TRBD1 | CASSTPHRGSSYEQYF | TGCGCCAGTAGTACTCCTCACAGGGGAAGCTCCTACGAGCAGTACTTC
NA | TRBJ2-1 | TRBV2 | TRBD1 | CANNAGTGGYNEQFF | TGTGCCAACAACGCCGGGACAGGGGGTTACAATGAGCAGTTCTTC
NA | TRBJ2-1 | TRBV5-6 | TRBD1 | CASSLAGGEYNEQFF | TGTGCCAGCAGCTTGGCAGGGGGAGAATACAATGAGCAGTTCTTC
NA | TRBJ2-7 | TRBV7-9 | NA | CASSFNGTLRTYEQYF | TGTGCCAGCAGCTTCAACGGGACTCTAAGGACCTACGAGCAGTACTTC
NA | TRBJ1-1 | TRBV5-4 | NA | CASSPRGTRAFF | TGTGCCAGCAGCCCTAGGGGGACAAGGGCTTTCTTT
NA | TRBJ2-2 | TRBV15 | TRBD2 | CATMELAGNANTGELFF | TGTGCCACCATGGAACTAGCGGGAAACGCGAACACCGGGGAGCTGTTTTTT
NA | TRBJ1-1 | TRBV6-4 | NA | CASTPRPDSNTEAFF | TGTGCCAGCACCCCTCGCCCAGATTCGAACACTGAAGCTTTCTTT
NA | TRBJ2-7 | TRBV18 | TRBD2 | CASSPPGTSGRAYEQYF | TGTGCCAGCTCACCACCCGGGACTAGCGGGAGGGCCTACGAGCAGTACTTC
NA | TRBJ2-6 | TRBV4-3 | TRBD1 | CASSRENTRGSSGANVLTF | TGCGCCAGCAGCCGAGAGAATACCAGGGGGAGTTCTGGGGCCAACGTCCTGACTTTC
NA | TRBJ2-7 | TRBV5-6 | TRBD1 | CASSLAGTAFYEQYF | TGTGCCAGCAGCTTAGCCGGGACAGCGTTCTACGAGCAGTACTTC
NA | TRBJ2-3 | TRBV5-3 | TRBD2 | CARSSYTSGSADTQYF | TGTGCCAGAAGCTCATACACTAGCGGGAGCGCAGATACGCAGTATTTT
NA | TRBJ2-5 | TRBV5-1 | TRBD1 | CASSSPRRGNKETQYF | TGCGCCAGCAGCTCGCCGCGCAGGGGGAATAAAGAGACCCAGTACTTC
NA | TRBJ2-7 | TRBV27 | NA | CASSLSGGVYEQYF | TGTGCCAGCAGTTTATCCGGGGGTGTATACGAGCAGTACTTC
NA | TRBJ2-5 | TRBV14 | TRBD1 | CASSQAGGRETQYF | TGTGCCAGCAGCCAAGCAGGGGGCCGGGAGACCCAGTACTTC
NA | TRBJ2-3 | TRBV11-2 | TRBD1 | CASSFGTGVVAGATDTQYF | TGTGCCAGCAGCTTCGGGACAGGGGTGGTTGCGGGAGCCACAGATACGCAGTATTTT
NA | TRBJ1-4 | TRBV10-3 | TRBD1 | CAISETRDRGPEKLFF | TGTGCCATCAGTGAGACTCGGGACAGGGGGCCTGAAAAACTGTTTTTT
NA | TRBJ1-5 | TRBV7-8 | NA | CASSPQLSGSNQPQHF | TGTGCCAGCAGCCCTCAACTTTCAGGTAGCAATCAGCCCCAGCATTTT